This TCR beta chain was identified in a study of naive CD8 T cells in extremely preterm neonates. As regards this clone: What it binds is not known.

Findings and limits, study-wide: Compared with older groups, preterm CDR3s were shorter, with fewer N additions and less trimming.

Measured with immunoSEQ multiplex PCR; TCRdb has only the in-frame clones, and not every one. Of 5,000 to 7,500 clones in the sample, 98% are singletons; the top ten hold about 1.2%. With V trimmed by 7 bases and J by 0 bases, 0 bases remained unmatched. The V gene's germline CDR1 is SNHLY and CDR2 FYNNEI. This CDR3 comprises 12 residues. The rearrangement joins TRBV2 to TRBJ2-7; 7 bases line up with TRBD1. The TCR comes from a human donor in good health. The material sequenced was naive CD8+ T cells from blood. For the CDR3, the DNA is TGTGCCAGCACAGGGGGCTCCTACGAGCAGTACTTC. Amino acids: CASTGGSYEQYF. The whole variable domain, filled in from reference TRBV2 and TRBJ2-7, reads EPEVTQTPSHQVTQMGQEVILRCVPISNHLYFYWYRQILGQKVEFLVSFYNNEISEKSEIFDDQFSVERPDGSNFTLKIRSTKLEDSAMYFCASTGGSYEQYFGPGTRLTVT.